The 22 T cell receptor beta chains given below trace back to one sample, sequenced in a study of T-cell memory formation after mild COVID-19. TCRdb reprocessed the 5' RACE reads with MiXCR, giving one entry per CDR3 protein. This repertoire shows some 190,000 distinct CDR3 sequences, about a sixth found once; its top ten account for approximately 2%. The material sequenced was PBMCs or a T cell subset sorted from them (not recorded which). These receptors all stem from an adult woman who had mild COVID-19 (a few samples of this study predate the infection). Cell type and time point are not known.

The V call is TRBV12-3 or TRBV12-4, the J call TRBJ2-7; D remains ambiguous. The CDR3 sequence is 13 residues long. The V and J ends lost 8 bases and 0 bases respectively, with 11 bases between them. CDR3 sequence: CASRQASSYEQYF. CDR3 in DNA: TGTGCCAGCCGTCAGGCCAGCTCCTACGAGCAGTACTTC.

This clonotype was picked up one time. This sequence joins TRBV7-8 and TRBJ1-1, with D maybe TRBD1 (5 bases). Looked up from germline, CDR1 is SGHVS and CDR2 is FQNEAQ. CDR3 length equals 17 residues. Trimming removed 1 base at V and 1 base at J, with 16 bases between. Here the CDR3 DNA reads TGTGCCAGCAGCTTAGAGGGGAGTCCGAAACAGAACACTGAAGCTTTCTTT. As protein: CASSLEGSPKQNTEAFF.

The rearrangement joins TRBV5-6 to TRBJ2-7, with TRBD2 matching over 9 bases. The CDR3 totals 16 residues. The V gene end was trimmed by 3 bases and the J gene end by 6 bases; junction bases not matched to a gene: 13. CDR1 SGHDT and CDR2 YYEEEE come from the germline V gene. Here the CDR3 DNA reads TGTGCCAGCAGCTCGCCCGGAAGGCTAGCGGGGACCGAGCAGTACTTC. This encodes CASSSPGRLAGTEQYF.

With regard to this clonotype: No DNA is shown, since the ends of the CDR3 on it are uncertain; the CDR3 is the one TCRdb lists. This chain uses TRBV21-1 with TRBJ2-6; the D call TRBD2 from the table was never checked on the DNA. TRBV21-1 is assigned pseudogene status. The CDR3 is 18 residues long, ends included. CDR3 residues: CASNLRLAVGSGANVLTF.

V and J are TRBV7-9 and TRBJ1-5, with D unresolved. The CDR3 has 17 residues. Germline V lookup: CDR1 SEHNR, CDR2 FQNEAQ (reference sequence). Trimming shortened V by 1 base and J by 0 bases, and 13 bases separated the two germline ends. The CDR3 sequence: CASSLGGQVNSNQPQHF. Written as DNA, the CDR3 is TGTGCCAGCAGCTTAGGTGGGCAGGTGAATAGCAATCAGCCCCAGCATTTT.

A few counts support this clonotype. The chain joins TRBV11-3 to TRBJ2-1, with a possible D match to TRBD2 (5 bases). Trimming took 1 base from V and 9 from J, leaving 10 bases between them. The V gene's germline CDR1 is SGHNT and CDR2 YENEEA. This CDR3 is 13 amino acids long. The CDR3 nucleotides read TGTGCCAGCAGCTTAGGTCAGAGCGGTGAGCAGTTCTTC. Amino acids: CASSLGQSGEQFF. The variable domain in full, with the rest retrieved from reference TRBV11-3 and TRBJ2-1, is EAGVVQSPRYKIIEKKQPVAFWCNPISGHNTLYWYLQNLGQGPELLIRYENEEAVDDSQLPKDRFSAERLKGVDSTLKIQPAELGDSAVYLCASSLGQSGEQFFGPGTRLTVL.

V gene TRBV10-3 combines with J gene TRBJ2-2, with a tentative D call TRBD2 (5 bases). The V end lost 9 bases, the J end lost 0 bases, and 14 bases lay between the germline ends. CDR3 size: 15 residues. Germline values: CDR1 ENHRY, CDR2 SYGVKD. For the CDR3, the DNA is TGTGCCATGGGTTCTGCGCGGGCGAACACCGGGGAGCTGTTTTTT. Translating it yields CAMGSARANTGELFF.

This clonotype was recorded a few times. V and J are TRBV7-9 and TRBJ2-1; D might be TRBD2 (5 bases). V was trimmed by 4 bases and J by 3 bases, leaving 13 bases between them. Germline values: CDR1 SEHNR, CDR2 FQNEAQ (reference sequence). The CDR3 consists of 15 residues. The CDR3 bases are TGTGCCAGCAGCTCCGGAGGTAATAGCTACAATGAGCAGTTCTTC. It yields the protein CASSSGGNSYNEQFF.

J is TRBJ2-3 and V is TRBV24-1; 14 bases match TRBD2. J lost 6 bases, V lost 3 bases, and 10 bases had no gene match. CDR3 length: 18 amino acids. In germline, CDR1 is KGHDR, CDR2 SFDVKD. CDR3 bases: TGTGCCACCAGTGATGCAACGGGACTAGCGGGAGCCGGGGATACGCAGTATTTT. This translates into CATSDATGLAGAGDTQYF.

This clonotype has more than one count but fewer than ten. The genes are TRBV4-1 and TRBJ1-2; 7 bases line up with TRBD1. Losses at the gene ends were 4 bases for V and 3 bases for J; bases not matched to a gene: 8. This CDR3 is built from 15 residues. Per germline, CDR1 MGHRA and CDR2 YSYEKL. CDR3 loop: CASSPVGRGDYGYTF. The CDR3 nucleotides are TGCGCCAGCAGCCCTGTCGGCAGGGGGGACTATGGCTACACCTTC.

The genes are TRBV9 and TRBJ1-1; D gene unclear. Trimming pared 3 bases from V and 7 bases from J, leaving 7 bases between. CDR3 length: 11 residues. Germline V CDR1 and CDR2: SGDLS, YYNGEE. This CDR3 is CASSAEGEAFF. Here the CDR3 DNA reads TGTGCCAGCAGCGCCGAGGGTGAAGCTTTCTTT.

In this sample, this clonotype turned up a few times. V usage is TRBV4-3 and J usage is TRBJ2-6, with D possibly being TRBD2 (6 bases). The V end was cut by 0 bases, the J end by 0 bases, with 12 bases between. The CDR3 runs to 18 residues. Per germline, CDR1 LGHNA and CDR2 YSLEER. The CDR3 coding sequence is TGCGCCAGCAGCCAAGATCCGGCGGGATCCTCTGGGGCCAACGTCCTGACTTTC. Translating it yields CASSQDPAGSSGANVLTF.

This clonotype was observed a handful of times. The V call is TRBV5-1, the J call TRBJ2-2; 9 nucleotides agree with TRBD2. The ends lost 1 base at V and 1 base at J; junction bases unmatched: 2. CDR1 and CDR2 from the germline V gene are SGHRS and YFSETQ. The CDR3 consists of 16 residues. The CDR3 DNA reads as TGCGCCAGCAGCTTGAAAGCGGGAGGGAACACCGGGGAGCTGTTTTTT. This codes for CASSLKAGGNTGELFF.

The chain joins TRBV10-3 to TRBJ2-1; no clear D. The CDR3 extends over 12 amino acids. Trimming cost V 5 bases and J 6 bases, with 8 bases left between them. The germline V gene has CDR1 ENHRY and CDR2 SYGVKD. CDR3 nucleotide sequence: TGTGCCATCAGTCCCGTAAGCAATGAGCAGTTCTTC. Amino acid sequence: CAISPVSNEQFF.

The V call is TRBV9, the J call TRBJ2-7; maybe TRBD1 (5 bases). The CDR3 consists of 13 residues. Germline CDR1 reads SGDLS; CDR2 reads YYNGEE. Trimming pared 3 bases from V and 6 bases from J, leaving 13 bases between. The CDR3 here is CASSGPQGSEQYF. The DNA for the CDR3 is TGTGCCAGCAGCGGCCCCCAGGGTTCCGAGCAGTACTTC. The entire variable domain, with the rest obtained from reference TRBV9 and TRBJ2-7, is as follows: DSGVTQTPKHLITATGQRVTLRCSPRSGDLSVYWYQQSLDQGLQFLIQYYNGEERAKGNILERFSAQQFPDLHSELNLSSLELGDSALYFCASSGPQGSEQYFGPGTRLTVT.

The rearrangement joins TRBV5-6 to TRBJ2-1; TRBD1 matches at 9 bases. From germline, CDR1 is SGHDT and CDR2 YYEEEE. This CDR3 spans 16 amino acids. V shed 7 bases, J shed 8 bases, and the junction held 16 bases outside the gene matches. CDR3 amino acids: CASLKKTGTGIDEQFF. The CDR3 coding sequence is TGTGCCAGCTTAAAAAAGACCGGGACAGGGATCGATGAGCAGTTCTTC.

The chain carries TRBV6-6 and TRBJ1-1; D not resolved. CDR3 length equals 11 residues. Germline V gives CDR1 MNHNY, CDR2 SVGAGI (reference sequence). Trimming stripped 2 bases from V and 6 bases from J, with 4 bases between. CDR3: CASSYESEAFF. CDR3 in DNA: TGTGCCAGCAGTTACGAGTCTGAAGCTTTCTTT.

The rearrangement uses TRBV24-1 and TRBJ2-3, with 12 bases identical to TRBD1. Germline V gives CDR1 KGHDR, CDR2 SFDVKD. With 4 bases clipped from V and 6 bases from J, the junction kept 7 bases outside the gene matches. This CDR3 is built from 16 residues. CDR3 in DNA: TGTGCCACCAGTGAGTCCGGGACAGGGGGCCGGGATACGCAGTATTTT. Its protein product is CATSESGTGGRDTQYF.

This clonotype has just a few counts. This sequence joins TRBV29-1 and TRBJ1-5; a possible D gene is TRBD1 (5 bases). The germline CDR1 and CDR2 sequences are SQVTM and ANQGSEA. This CDR3 region has 13 residues. The V end lost 6 bases, the J end lost 0 bases, and 9 bases lay between the germline ends. In DNA form, the CDR3 reads TGCAGCGTGGCCGACAGTAGCAATCAGCCCCAGCATTTT. As protein: CSVADSSNQPQHF.

This clonotype was seen only a few times. This chain joins TRBV19 and TRBJ2-3, with D maybe TRBD2 (5 bases). This CDR3 region has 13 residues. Trimming left V 0 bases short and J 8 bases short, with 9 bases between. Per germline, CDR1 LNHDA and CDR2 SQIVND (reference sequence). The CDR3 protein is CASSIEARGTQYF. DNA for the CDR3: TGTGCCAGTAGTATAGAGGCCCGGGGTACGCAGTATTTT.

This sequence joins TRBV12-3 or TRBV12-4 and TRBJ2-1, with D possibly matching TRBD1 (7 bases). Trimming left V 6 bases short and J 4 bases short, with 16 bases between. The CDR3 has 15 amino acids. The DNA of the CDR3 is TGTGCCAGCAGGCTTGGGGCAGGGGGGTACAATGAGCAGTTCTTC. Its protein is CASRLGAGGYNEQFF.

The V call is TRBV11-3, the J call TRBJ2-2; D call uncertain. There are 17 residues in the CDR3. Germline CDR1 SGHNT, CDR2 YENEEA. The V end lost 5 bases, the J end lost 0 bases, and 16 bases lay between the germline ends. The CDR3 is CASSPQSGQANTGELFF. The CDR3 DNA is TGTGCCAGCAGCCCCCAGAGTGGTCAGGCGAACACCGGGGAGCTGTTTTTT.